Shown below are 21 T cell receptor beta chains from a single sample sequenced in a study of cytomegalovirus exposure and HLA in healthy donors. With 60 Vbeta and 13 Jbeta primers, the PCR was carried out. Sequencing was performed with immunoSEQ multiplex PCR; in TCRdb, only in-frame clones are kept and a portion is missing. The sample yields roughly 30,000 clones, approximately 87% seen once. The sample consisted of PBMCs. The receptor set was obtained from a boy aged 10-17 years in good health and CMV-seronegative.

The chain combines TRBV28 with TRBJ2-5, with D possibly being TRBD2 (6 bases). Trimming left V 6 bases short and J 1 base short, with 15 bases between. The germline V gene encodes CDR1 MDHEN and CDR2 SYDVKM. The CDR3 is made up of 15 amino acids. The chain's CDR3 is CASSDGGIRQETQYF. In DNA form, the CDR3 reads TGTGCCAGCAGCGACGGGGGAATACGCCAAGAGACCCAGTACTTC. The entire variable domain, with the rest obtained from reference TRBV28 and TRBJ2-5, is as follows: DVKVTQSSRYLVKRTGEKVFLECVQDMDHENMFWYRQDPGLGLRLIYFSYDVKMKEKGDIPEGYSVSREKKERFSLILESASTNQTSMYLCASSDGGIRQETQYFGPGTRLLVL.

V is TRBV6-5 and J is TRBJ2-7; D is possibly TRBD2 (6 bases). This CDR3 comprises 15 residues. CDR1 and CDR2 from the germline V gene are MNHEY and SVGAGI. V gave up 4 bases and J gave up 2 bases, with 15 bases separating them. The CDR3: CASSSTGVLTYEQYF. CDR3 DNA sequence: TGTGCCAGCAGTTCGACGGGGGTCCTAACCTACGAGCAGTACTTC.

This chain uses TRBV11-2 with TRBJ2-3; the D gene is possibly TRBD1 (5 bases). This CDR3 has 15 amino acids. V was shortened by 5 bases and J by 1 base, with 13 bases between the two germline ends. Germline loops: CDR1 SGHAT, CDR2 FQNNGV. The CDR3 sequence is CASSNQGSGTDTQYF. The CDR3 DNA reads TGTGCCAGCAGCAATCAGGGAAGTGGCACAGATACGCAGTATTTT.

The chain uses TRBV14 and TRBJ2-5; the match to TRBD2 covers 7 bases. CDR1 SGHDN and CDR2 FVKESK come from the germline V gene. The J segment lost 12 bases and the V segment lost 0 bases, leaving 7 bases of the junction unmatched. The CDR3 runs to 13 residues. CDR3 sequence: CASSQERPGLKYF. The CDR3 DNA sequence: TGTGCCAGCAGCCAAGAAAGGCCGGGACTAAAGTACTTC.

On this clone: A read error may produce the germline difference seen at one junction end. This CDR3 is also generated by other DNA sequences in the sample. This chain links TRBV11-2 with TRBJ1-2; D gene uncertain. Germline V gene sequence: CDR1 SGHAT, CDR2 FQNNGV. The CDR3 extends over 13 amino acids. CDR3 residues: CASSLDNNYGYTF. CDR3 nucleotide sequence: TGTGCCAGCAGCTTAGACAATAACTACGGCTACACCTTC.

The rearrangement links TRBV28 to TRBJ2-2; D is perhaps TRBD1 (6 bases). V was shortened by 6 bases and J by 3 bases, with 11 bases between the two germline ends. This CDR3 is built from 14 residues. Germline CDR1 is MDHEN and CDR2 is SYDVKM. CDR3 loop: CASRPTGHTGELFF. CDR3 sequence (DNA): TGTGCCAGCAGGCCTACAGGGCACACCGGGGAGCTGTTTTTT.

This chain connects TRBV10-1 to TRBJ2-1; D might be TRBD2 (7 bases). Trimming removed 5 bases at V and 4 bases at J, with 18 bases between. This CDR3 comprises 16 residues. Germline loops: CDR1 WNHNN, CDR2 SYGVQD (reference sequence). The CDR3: CASSQIQGGVYNEQFF. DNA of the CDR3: TGCGCCAGCAGTCAGATTCAAGGGGGGGTTTACAATGAGCAGTTCTTC.

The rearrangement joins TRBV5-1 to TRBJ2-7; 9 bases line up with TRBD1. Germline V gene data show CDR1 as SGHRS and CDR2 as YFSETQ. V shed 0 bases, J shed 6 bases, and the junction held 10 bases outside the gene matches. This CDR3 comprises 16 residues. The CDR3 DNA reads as TGCGCCAGCAGCTTGGGGGCCCAGACAGGGGGACTCGAGCAGTACTTC. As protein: CASSLGAQTGGLEQYF.

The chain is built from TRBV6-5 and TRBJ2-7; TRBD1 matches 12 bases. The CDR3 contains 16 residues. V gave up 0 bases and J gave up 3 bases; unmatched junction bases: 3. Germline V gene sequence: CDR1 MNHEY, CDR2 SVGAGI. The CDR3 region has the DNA TGTGCCAGCAGTTACTCCGGGACAGGGGGCTTCTACGAGCAGTACTTC. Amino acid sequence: CASSYSGTGGFYEQYF.

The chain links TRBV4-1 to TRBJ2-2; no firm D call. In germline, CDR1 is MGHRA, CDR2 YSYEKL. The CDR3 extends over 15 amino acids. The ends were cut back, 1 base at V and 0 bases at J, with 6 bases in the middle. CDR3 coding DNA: TGCGCCAGCAGCCAAGTTTCCACGAACACCGGGGAGCTGTTTTTT. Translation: CASSQVSTNTGELFF.

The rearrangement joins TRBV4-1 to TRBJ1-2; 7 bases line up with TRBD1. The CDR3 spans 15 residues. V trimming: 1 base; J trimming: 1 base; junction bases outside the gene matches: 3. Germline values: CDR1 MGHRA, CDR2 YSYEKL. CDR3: CASSQGRQGNYGYTF. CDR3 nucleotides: TGCGCCAGCAGCCAAGGAAGACAGGGTAACTATGGCTACACCTTC.

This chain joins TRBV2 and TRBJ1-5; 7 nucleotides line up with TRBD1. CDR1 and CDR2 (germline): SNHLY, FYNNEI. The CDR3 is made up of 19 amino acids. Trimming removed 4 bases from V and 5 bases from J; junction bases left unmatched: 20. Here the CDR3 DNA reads TGTGCCAGCAGTGTCCCGCGTTTTAACAGGGGAAATGCTTATCAGCCCCAGCATTTT. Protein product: CASSVPRFNRGNAYQPQHF. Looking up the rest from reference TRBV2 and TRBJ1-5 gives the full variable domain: EPEVTQTPSHQVTQMGQEVILRCVPISNHLYFYWYRQILGQKVEFLVSFYNNEISEKSEIFDDQFSVERPDGSNFTLKIRSTKLEDSAMYFCASSVPRFNRGNAYQPQHFGDGTRLSIL.

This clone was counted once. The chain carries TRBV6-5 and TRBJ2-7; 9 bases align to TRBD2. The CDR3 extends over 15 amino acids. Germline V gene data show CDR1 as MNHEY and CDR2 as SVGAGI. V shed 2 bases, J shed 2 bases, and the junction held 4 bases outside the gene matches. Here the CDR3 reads CASSYGAGGTYEQYF. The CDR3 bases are TGTGCCAGCAGTTACGGGGCGGGGGGGACCTACGAGCAGTACTTC.

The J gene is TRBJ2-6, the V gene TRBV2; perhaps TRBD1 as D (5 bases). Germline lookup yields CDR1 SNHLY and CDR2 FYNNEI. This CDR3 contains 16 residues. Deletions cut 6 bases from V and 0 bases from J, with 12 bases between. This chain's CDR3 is CASRTERHSGANVLTF. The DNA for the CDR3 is TGTGCCAGCAGGACAGAAAGACACTCTGGGGCCAACGTCCTGACTTTC.

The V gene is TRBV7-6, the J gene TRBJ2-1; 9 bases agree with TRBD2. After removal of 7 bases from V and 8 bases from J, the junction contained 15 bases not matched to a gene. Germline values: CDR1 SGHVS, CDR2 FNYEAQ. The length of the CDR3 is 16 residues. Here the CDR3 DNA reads TGTGCCAGCATCCCCCGGCGGGGGGGGGCCCCACATGAGCAGTTCTTC. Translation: CASIPRRGGAPHEQFF.

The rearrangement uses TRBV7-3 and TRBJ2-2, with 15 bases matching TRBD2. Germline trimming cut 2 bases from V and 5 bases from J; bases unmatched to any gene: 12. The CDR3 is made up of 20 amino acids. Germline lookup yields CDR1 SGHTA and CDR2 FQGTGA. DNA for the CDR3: TGTGCCAGCAGCTTATTTGGGACTAGCGGGGGGCCGGCGGGAACCGGGGAGCTGTTTTTT. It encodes CASSLFGTSGGPAGTGELFF.

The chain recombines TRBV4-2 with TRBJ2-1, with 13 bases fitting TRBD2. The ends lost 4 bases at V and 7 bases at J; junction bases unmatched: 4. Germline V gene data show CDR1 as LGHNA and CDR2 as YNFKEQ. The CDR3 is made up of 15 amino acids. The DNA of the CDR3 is TGTGCCAGCAGCCTAACTAGCGGGGGGGCGAATGAGCAGTTCTTC. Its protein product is CASSLTSGGANEQFF.

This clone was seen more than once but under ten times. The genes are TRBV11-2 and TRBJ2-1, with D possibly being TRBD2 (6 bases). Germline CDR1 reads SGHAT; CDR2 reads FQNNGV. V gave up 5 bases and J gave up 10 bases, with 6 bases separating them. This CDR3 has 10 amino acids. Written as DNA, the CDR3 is TGTGCCAGCAGCGGACTAGAGCAGTTCTTC. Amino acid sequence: CASSGLEQFF.

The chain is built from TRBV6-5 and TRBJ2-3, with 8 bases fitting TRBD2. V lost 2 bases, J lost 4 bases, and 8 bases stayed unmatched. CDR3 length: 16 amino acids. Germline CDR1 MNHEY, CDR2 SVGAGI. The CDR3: CASSYGPAGEADTQYF. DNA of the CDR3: TGTGCCAGCAGTTACGGTCCAGCGGGGGAGGCAGATACGCAGTATTTT.

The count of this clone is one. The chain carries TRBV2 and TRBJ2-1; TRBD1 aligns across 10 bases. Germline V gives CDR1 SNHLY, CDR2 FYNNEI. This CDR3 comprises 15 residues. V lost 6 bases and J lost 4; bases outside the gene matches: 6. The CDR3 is CASSPGTGVYNEQFF. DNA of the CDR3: TGTGCCAGCAGCCCCGGGACAGGGGTTTACAATGAGCAGTTCTTC.

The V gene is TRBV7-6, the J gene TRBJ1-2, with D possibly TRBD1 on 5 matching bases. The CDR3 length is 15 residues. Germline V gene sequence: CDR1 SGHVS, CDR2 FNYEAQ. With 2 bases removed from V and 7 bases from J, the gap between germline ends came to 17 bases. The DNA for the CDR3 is TGTGCCAGCAGCTTACAGGGAGGAGGTTTAAGTGGCTACACCTTC. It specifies CASSLQGGGLSGYTF. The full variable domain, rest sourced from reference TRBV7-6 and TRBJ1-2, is GAGVSQSPRYKVTKRGQDVALRCDPISGHVSLYWYRQALGQGPEFLTYFNYEAQQDKSGLPNDRFSAERPEGSISTLTIQRTEQRDSAMYRCASSLQGGGLSGYTFGSGTRLTVV.